This is a list of T cell receptor beta chains from one sample in a study of T cells in Graves' hyperthyroidism and ophthalmopathy. TCRdb re-called the multiplex PCR reads with MiXCR, one entry per CDR3 protein. In the table there are 500,000 to 800,000 distinct CDR3 sequences, about 15% of which are singletons. The sample was blood. The receptor source for this set is a woman in her forties or fifties with Graves' ophthalmopathy. The CDR3 runs from the conserved cysteine through the conserved F or W. Each record gives: J gene, clone size, D gene, V gene, CDR3 protein, CDR3 DNA. A D gene is named only where the DNA matches it firmly. Part of the rows lack a size; the others show once, few, many or a class for expanded clones.

j_gene: TRBJ2-7; abundance: many; d_gene: .; v_gene: TRBV29-1; CDR3aa: CSVEDSGGYEQYF; CDR3nt: TGCAGCGTTGAAGATTCAGGTGGATACGAGCAGTACTTC
j_gene: TRBJ1-4; abundance: .; d_gene: .; v_gene: TRBV5-1; CDR3aa: CASSPGLGFGRNEKLFF; CDR3nt: TGCGCCAGCAGCCCGGGGTTAGGTTTTGGACGAAATGAAAAACTGTTTTTT
j_gene: TRBJ2-7; abundance: .; d_gene: TRBD1; v_gene: TRBV5-5; CDR3aa: CASSLGGTGGLYEQYF; CDR3nt: TGTGCCAGCAGCTTGGGAGGGACAGGGGGTTTATACGAGCAGTACTTC
j_gene: TRBJ1-5; abundance: many; d_gene: .; v_gene: TRBV6-2/TRBV6-3; CDR3aa: CASSYLGRGPNQPQHF; CDR3nt: TGTGCCAGCAGTTACCTGGGTAGGGGACCCAATCAGCCCCAGCATTTT
j_gene: TRBJ2-1; abundance: .; d_gene: .; v_gene: TRBV10-3; CDR3aa: CAINPGTYNEQFF; CDR3nt: TGTGCCATCAATCCAGGGACCTACAATGAGCAGTTCTTC
j_gene: TRBJ2-7; abundance: many; d_gene: TRBD1; v_gene: TRBV27; CDR3aa: CASSGDRGSYEQYF; CDR3nt: TGTGCCAGCAGCGGTGACAGGGGTTCCTACGAGCAGTACTTC
j_gene: TRBJ2-5; abundance: .; d_gene: .; v_gene: TRBV11-3; CDR3aa: CASSFWSRQETQYF; CDR3nt: TGTGCCAGCAGCTTTTGGAGCAGACAAGAGACCCAGTACTTC
j_gene: TRBJ1-5; abundance: many; d_gene: .; v_gene: TRBV2; CDR3aa: CASSEAQGDFYSNQPQHF; CDR3nt: TGTGCCAGCAGTGAGGCACAGGGCGACTTTTATAGCAATCAGCCCCAGCATTTT
j_gene: TRBJ2-3; abundance: many; d_gene: TRBD2; v_gene: TRBV29-1; CDR3aa: CSVGQASGSPVSTDTQYF; CDR3nt: TGCAGCGTTGGTCAGGCTAGCGGGAGCCCGGTTAGCACAGATACGCAGTATTTT
j_gene: TRBJ1-6; abundance: few; d_gene: .; v_gene: TRBV7-9; CDR3aa: CASSLNHNSPLHF; CDR3nt: TGTGCCAGCAGCTTAAACCATAATTCACCCCTCCACTTT
j_gene: TRBJ2-6; abundance: .; d_gene: .; v_gene: TRBV29-1; CDR3aa: CSVRSGSGANVLTF; CDR3nt: TGCAGCGTGAGGAGTGGGTCTGGGGCCAACGTCCTGACTTTC
j_gene: TRBJ2-5; abundance: .; d_gene: TRBD2; v_gene: TRBV24-1; CDR3aa: CATSEGTSGSVETQYF; CDR3nt: TGTGCCACCAGTGAGGGGACTAGCGGGAGTGTTGAGACCCAGTACTTC
j_gene: TRBJ2-2; abundance: .; d_gene: TRBD1; v_gene: TRBV30; CDR3aa: CAWSQGPPGQGTGELFF; CDR3nt: TGTGCCTGGAGCCAGGGACCCCCGGGACAGGGAACCGGGGAGCTGTTTTTT
j_gene: TRBJ2-5; abundance: many; d_gene: .; v_gene: TRBV11-2; CDR3aa: CASSFGKTQYF; CDR3nt: TGTGCCAGCAGCTTTGGGAAGACCCAGTACTTC
j_gene: TRBJ1-2; abundance: .; d_gene: .; v_gene: TRBV12-3/TRBV12-4; CDR3aa: CASSGTRNYGYIF; CDR3nt: TGTGCCAGCAGTGGAACACGGAACTATGGCTACATCTTC
j_gene: TRBJ2-5; abundance: many; d_gene: TRBD1; v_gene: TRBV9; CDR3aa: CASSASTGMGETQYF; CDR3nt: TGTGCCAGCAGCGCGTCGACAGGGATGGGAGAGACCCAGTACTTC
j_gene: TRBJ1-2; abundance: many; d_gene: .; v_gene: TRBV12-3/TRBV12-4; CDR3aa: CASSLGIATNYGYTF; CDR3nt: TGTGCCAGCAGTTTGGGAATCGCGACTAACTATGGCTACACCTTC
j_gene: TRBJ2-7; abundance: many; d_gene: TRBD2; v_gene: TRBV20-1; CDR3aa: CSASSTAAGAYEQYF; CDR3nt: TGCAGTGCTAGTTCAACTGCGGCGGGAGCCTACGAGCAGTACTTC
j_gene: TRBJ2-5; abundance: many; d_gene: TRBD2; v_gene: TRBV28; CDR3aa: CASTSLSGGQETQYF; CDR3nt: TGTGCCAGCACCTCGCTGTCGGGGGGACAAGAGACCCAGTACTTC
j_gene: TRBJ1-2; abundance: many; d_gene: .; v_gene: TRBV6-2/TRBV6-3; CDR3aa: CASSYSKESQGSYGYTF; CDR3nt: TGTGCCAGCAGTTACTCGAAGGAGTCCCAGGGGAGCTATGGCTACACCTTC
j_gene: TRBJ2-3; abundance: many; d_gene: TRBD1; v_gene: TRBV6-5; CDR3aa: CASSYSPRTGNTDTQYF; CDR3nt: TGTGCCAGCAGTTACTCGCCAAGGACAGGGAACACAGATACGCAGTATTTT
j_gene: TRBJ2-7; abundance: few; d_gene: .; v_gene: TRBV4-2; CDR3aa: CASSQTDGDSYEQYF; CDR3nt: TGTGCCAGCAGCCAGACGGACGGAGACTCCTACGAGCAGTACTTC
j_gene: TRBJ2-5; abundance: many; d_gene: .; v_gene: TRBV11-3; CDR3aa: CASSLGHQETQYF; CDR3nt: TGTGCCAGCAGCTTAGGTCACCAAGAGACCCAGTACTTC
j_gene: TRBJ1-5; abundance: many; d_gene: .; v_gene: TRBV2; CDR3aa: CASSDSGGNQPQHF; CDR3nt: TGTGCCAGCAGTGATAGCGGGGGCAATCAGCCCCAGCATTTT
j_gene: TRBJ1-5; abundance: few; d_gene: TRBD1; v_gene: TRBV6-1; CDR3aa: CASQDRGRNQPQHF; CDR3nt: TGTGCCAGCCAAGACAGGGGGCGGAATCAGCCCCAGCATTTT